The text below deals with one T cell receptor beta chain. The sample is drawn from a study of cytomegalovirus exposure and HLA in healthy donors. Looked up from germline, CDR1 is SGHRS and CDR2 is YFSETQ. The junction had 4 bases not matched to a gene; V was cut back by 0 bases and J by 6 bases. This CDR3 region has 15 residues. The PCR had 60 Vbeta and 13 Jbeta primers. The assay was immunoSEQ multiplex PCR, and TCRdb's table has in-frame clones only and misses some. In all, the sample yields 150,000 to 200,000 clones. The clonotype comes from a man aged 30 to 45 in good health and CMV-seronegative. Sequenced input: PBMCs. V usage is TRBV5-1 and J usage is TRBJ2-1; 9 nucleotides agree with TRBD1. The CDR3 sequence: CASSLGTGASNEQFF. CDR3 nucleotide sequence: TGCGCCAGCAGCTTGGGGACAGGGGCCTCCAATGAGCAGTTCTTC.